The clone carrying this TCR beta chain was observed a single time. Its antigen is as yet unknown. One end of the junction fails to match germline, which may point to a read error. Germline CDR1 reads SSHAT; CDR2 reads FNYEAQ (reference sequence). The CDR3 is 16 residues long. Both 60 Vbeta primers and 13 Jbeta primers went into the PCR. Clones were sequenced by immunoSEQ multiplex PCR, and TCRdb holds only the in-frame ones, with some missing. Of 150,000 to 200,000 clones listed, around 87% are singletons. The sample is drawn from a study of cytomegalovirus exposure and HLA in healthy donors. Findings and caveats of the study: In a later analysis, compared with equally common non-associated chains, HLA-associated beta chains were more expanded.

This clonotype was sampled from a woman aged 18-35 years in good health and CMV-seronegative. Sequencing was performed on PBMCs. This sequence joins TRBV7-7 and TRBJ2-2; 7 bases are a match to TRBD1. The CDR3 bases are TGTGCTAGCAGCTTACTAGTCGGACAGGACACCGGGGAGCTGTTTTTT. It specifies CASSLLVGQDTGELFF.